What follows are 4 T cell receptor beta chains derived from one specimen sequenced in a study of Ad26.COV2.S vaccination and SARS-CoV-2 variants. Libraries were prepared by immunoSEQ multiplex PCR; TCRdb keeps only in-frame clonotypes and omits some of them. The table has about 680,000 clones, roughly nine tenths seen once. The treatment denotes: roughly 18 received Ad26.COV2.S at low or high dose, single or two shots; about 5 received placebo; per-sample allocation not given. Specimens were obtained on day 63 following the first vaccine or placebo injection. The sample here was peripheral blood, taken in a trial of Ad26.COV2.S vaccine versus placebo. The receptors derive from a person aged 18-60 years who received the Ad26.COV2.S COVID-19 vaccine or a placebo.

The V gene is TRBV24-1, the J gene TRBJ2-5, with TRBD2 as a possible D gene (6 bases). The CDR3 length is 15 residues. Germline V gene data show CDR1 as KGHDR and CDR2 as SFDVKD. V shed 6 bases and J shed 3 bases, with 16 bases lying between them. The CDR3 here is CATSQVRGGEETQYF. CDR3 nucleotides: TGTGCCACCAGTCAGGTGAGGGGAGGAGAAGAGACCCAGTACTTC.

The chain employs TRBV30 and TRBJ2-1, with a tentative D call TRBD2 (5 bases). The CDR3 runs 11 residues. Trimming took 0 bases from V and 15 from J, leaving 12 bases between them. Germline V gene sequence: CDR1 GTSNPN, CDR2 SVGIG (reference sequence). CDR3 in amino acids: CAWSVGGLGFF. The CDR3 coding sequence is TGTGCCTGGAGTGTAGGAGGCCTTGGGTTCTTC.

CDR3 in DNA: TGCGCCAGCAGCGGTCGAGGGGCTGGAAACACTGAAGCTTTCTTT. Amino acids: CASSGRGAGNTEAFF. The rearrangement uses TRBV5-1 and TRBJ1-1; D may be TRBD1 (5 bases). The CDR3 is 15 amino acids. Germline assignment: CDR1 SGHRS and CDR2 YFSETQ. V gave up 4 bases and J gave up 2 bases, with 15 bases separating them.

The chain combines TRBV30 with TRBJ1-6; possibly TRBD1 for D (5 bases). CDR3 length: 14 residues. Germline V gene lookup returns CDR1 GTSNPN and CDR2 SVGIG (reference sequence). Trimming removed 3 bases at V and 6 bases at J, with 12 bases between. CDR3 loop: CAWRAGHTNSPLHF. The CDR3 DNA sequence: TGTGCCTGGAGAGCAGGGCACACTAATTCACCCCTCCACTTT.